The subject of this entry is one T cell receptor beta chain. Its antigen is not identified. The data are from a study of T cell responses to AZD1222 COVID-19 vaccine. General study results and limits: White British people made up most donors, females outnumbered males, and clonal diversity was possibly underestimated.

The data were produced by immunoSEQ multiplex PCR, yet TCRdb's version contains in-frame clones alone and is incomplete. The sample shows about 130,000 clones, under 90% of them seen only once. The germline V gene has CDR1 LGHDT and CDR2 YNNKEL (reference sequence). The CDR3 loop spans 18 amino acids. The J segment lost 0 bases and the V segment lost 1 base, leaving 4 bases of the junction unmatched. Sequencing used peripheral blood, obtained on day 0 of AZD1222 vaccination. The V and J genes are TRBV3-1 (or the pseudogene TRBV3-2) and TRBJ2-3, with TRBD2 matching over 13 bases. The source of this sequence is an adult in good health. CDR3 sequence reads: CASSQGLAGGHSTDTQYF. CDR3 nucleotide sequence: TGTGCCAGCAGCCAAGGACTAGCGGGGGGACATAGCACAGATACGCAGTATTTT.